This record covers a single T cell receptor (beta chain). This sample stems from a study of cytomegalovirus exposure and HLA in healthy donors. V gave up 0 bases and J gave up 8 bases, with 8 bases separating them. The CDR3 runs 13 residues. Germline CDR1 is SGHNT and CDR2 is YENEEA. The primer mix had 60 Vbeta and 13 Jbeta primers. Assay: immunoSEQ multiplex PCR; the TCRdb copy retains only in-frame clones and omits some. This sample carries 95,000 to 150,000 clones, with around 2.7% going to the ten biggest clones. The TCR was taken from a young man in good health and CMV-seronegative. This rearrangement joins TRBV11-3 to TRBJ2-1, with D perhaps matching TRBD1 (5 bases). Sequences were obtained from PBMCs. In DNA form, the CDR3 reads TGTGCCAGCAGCTTAGAGGGGCCGGATGAGCAGTTCTTC. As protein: CASSLEGPDEQFF.